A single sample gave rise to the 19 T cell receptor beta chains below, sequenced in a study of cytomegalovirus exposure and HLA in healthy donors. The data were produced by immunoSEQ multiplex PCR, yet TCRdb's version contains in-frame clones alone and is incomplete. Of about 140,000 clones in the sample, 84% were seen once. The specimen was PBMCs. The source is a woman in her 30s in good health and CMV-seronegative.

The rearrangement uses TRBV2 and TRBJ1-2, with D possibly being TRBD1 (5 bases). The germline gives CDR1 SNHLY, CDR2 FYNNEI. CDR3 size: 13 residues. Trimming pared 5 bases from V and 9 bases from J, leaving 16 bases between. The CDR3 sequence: CASSPPESGRYTF. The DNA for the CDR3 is TGTGCCAGCAGTCCCCCCGAGTCAGGGCGCTACACCTTC.

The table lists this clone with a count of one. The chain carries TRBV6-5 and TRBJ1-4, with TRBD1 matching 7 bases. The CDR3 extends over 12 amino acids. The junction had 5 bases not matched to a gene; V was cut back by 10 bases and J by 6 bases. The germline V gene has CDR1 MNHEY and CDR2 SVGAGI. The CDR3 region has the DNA TGTGCCACCCGCAGGGGGGATGAAAAACTGTTTTTT. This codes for CATRRGDEKLFF.

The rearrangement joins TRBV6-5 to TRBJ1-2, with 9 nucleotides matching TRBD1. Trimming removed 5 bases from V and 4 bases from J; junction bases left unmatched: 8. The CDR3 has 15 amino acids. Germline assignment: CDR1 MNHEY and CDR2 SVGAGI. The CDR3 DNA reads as TGTGCCAGCAGTACCCCGGGACAGGGTGCCTATGGCTACACCTTC. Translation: CASSTPGQGAYGYTF.

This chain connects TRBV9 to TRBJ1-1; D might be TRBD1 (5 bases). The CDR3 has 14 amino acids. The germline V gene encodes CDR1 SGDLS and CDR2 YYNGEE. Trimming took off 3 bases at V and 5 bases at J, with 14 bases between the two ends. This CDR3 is CASSGQAGVTEAFF. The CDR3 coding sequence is TGTGCCAGCAGCGGACAAGCGGGGGTGACTGAAGCTTTCTTT.

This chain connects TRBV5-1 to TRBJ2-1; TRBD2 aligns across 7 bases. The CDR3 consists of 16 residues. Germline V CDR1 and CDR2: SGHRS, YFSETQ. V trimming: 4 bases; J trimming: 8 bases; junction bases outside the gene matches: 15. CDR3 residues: CASSPRGGGSKYEQFF. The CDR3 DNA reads TGCGCCAGCAGCCCCCGGGGCGGGGGATCGAAGTATGAGCAGTTCTTC.

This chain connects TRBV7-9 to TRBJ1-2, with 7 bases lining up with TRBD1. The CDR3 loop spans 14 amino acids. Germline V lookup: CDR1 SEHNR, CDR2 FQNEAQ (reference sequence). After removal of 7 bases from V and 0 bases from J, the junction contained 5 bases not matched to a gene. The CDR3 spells CASTVGQSNYGYTF. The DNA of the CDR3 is TGTGCCAGCACCGTGGGACAGTCTAACTATGGCTACACCTTC.

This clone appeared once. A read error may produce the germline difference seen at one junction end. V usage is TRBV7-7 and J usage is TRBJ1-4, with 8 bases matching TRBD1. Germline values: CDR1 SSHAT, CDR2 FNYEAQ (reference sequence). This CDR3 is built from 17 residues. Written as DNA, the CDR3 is TGTGCTAGCAGCTTAGGACAGGGCACCAGAGTGGATGAAAAACTGTTTTTT. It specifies CASSLGQGTRVDEKLFF.

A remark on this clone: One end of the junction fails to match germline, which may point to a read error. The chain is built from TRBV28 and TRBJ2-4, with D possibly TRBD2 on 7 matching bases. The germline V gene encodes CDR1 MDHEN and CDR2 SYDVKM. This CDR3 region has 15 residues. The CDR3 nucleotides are TGTGCCAGCAGTTTAAGGGGGGGGGCCAAGAACATTCAGTACTTC. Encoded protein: CASSLRGGAKNIQYF.

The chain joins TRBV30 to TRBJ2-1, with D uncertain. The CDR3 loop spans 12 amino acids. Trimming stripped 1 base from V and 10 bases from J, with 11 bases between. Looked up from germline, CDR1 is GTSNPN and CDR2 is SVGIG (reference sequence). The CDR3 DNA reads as TGTGCCTGGAGTGACCGATTCAGGGAGCAGTTCTTC. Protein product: CAWSDRFREQFF.

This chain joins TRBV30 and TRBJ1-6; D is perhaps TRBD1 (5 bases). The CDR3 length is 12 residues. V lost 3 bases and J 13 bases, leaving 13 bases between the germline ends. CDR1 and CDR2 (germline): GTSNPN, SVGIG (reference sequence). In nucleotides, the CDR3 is TGTGCCTGGAGCGGACAAGGGGTCCCCCTCCACTTT. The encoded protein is CAWSGQGVPLHF.

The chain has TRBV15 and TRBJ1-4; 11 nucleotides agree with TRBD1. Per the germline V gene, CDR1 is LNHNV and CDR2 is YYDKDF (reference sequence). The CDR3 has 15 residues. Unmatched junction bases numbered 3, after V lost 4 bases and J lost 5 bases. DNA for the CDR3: TGTGCCACCAGCAACGGGGACAGGGGGAATGAAAAACTGTTTTTT. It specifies CATSNGDRGNEKLFF.

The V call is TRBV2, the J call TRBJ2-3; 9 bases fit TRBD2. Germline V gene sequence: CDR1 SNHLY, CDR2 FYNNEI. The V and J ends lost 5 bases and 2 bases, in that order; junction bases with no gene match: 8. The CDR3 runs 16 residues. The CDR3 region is CASSRIAGAVTDTQYF. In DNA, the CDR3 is TGTGCCAGCAGTAGAATAGCGGGGGCGGTCACAGATACGCAGTATTTT.

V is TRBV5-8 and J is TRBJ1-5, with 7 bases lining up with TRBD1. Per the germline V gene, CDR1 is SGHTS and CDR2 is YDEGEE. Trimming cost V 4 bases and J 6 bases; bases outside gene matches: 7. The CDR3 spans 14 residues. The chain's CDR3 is CASSPTGDGQPQHF. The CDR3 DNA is TGTGCCAGCAGCCCCACAGGGGACGGTCAGCCCCAGCATTTT.

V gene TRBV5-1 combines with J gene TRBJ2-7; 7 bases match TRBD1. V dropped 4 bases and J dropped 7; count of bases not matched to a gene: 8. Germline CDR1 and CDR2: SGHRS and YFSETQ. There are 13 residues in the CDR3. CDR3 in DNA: TGCGCCAGCAGCCCAGAGACAGGGCGGGAGCAGTACTTC. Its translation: CASSPETGREQYF.

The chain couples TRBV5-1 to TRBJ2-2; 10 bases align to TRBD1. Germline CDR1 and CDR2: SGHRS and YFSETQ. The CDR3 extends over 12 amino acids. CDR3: CATGGLTGELFF. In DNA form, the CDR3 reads TGCGCGACAGGGGGCCTCACCGGGGAGCTGTTTTTT.

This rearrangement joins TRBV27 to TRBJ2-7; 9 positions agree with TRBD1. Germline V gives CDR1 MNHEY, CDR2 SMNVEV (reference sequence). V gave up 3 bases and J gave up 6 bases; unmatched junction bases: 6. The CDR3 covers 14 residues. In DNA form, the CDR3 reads TGTGCCAGCAGTTTTTGGGACAGGGTCGCCGAGCAGTACTTC. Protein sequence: CASSFWDRVAEQYF.

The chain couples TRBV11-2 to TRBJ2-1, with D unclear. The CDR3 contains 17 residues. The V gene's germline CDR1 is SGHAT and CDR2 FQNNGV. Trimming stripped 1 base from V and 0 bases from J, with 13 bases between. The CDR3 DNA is TGTGCCAGCAGCTTAGGGGTTCGGGTTAGCTCCTACAATGAGCAGTTCTTC. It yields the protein CASSLGVRVSSYNEQFF.

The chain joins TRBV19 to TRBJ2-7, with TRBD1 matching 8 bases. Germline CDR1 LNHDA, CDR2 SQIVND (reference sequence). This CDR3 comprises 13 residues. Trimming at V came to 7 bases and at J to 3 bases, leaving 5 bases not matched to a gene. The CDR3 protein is CASKDREDYEQYF. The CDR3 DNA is TGTGCCAGTAAGGACAGGGAGGACTACGAGCAGTACTTC.

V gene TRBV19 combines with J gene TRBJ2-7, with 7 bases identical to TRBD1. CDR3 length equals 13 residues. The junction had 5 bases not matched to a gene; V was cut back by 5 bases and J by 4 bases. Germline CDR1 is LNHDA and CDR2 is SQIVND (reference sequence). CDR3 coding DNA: TGTGCCAGTAGTCCGGGACAGAAATACGAGCAGTACTTC. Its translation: CASSPGQKYEQYF.